Listed here is a single T cell receptor beta chain. Its specificity is unknown. The germline V and J ends were trimmed by 1 base and 2 bases, with 6 bases remaining between them. CDR1 SGHTA and CDR2 FQGNSA come from the germline V gene. This CDR3 is 14 amino acids long. Generated by immunoSEQ multiplex PCR, the TCRdb table keeps only in-frame clones and is missing some. The top ten clones hold approximately 1% of a sample with more than 250,000 clones, around 90% of them seen once. This specimen comes from a study of cytomegalovirus exposure and HLA in healthy donors. Study summary: In a later analysis, the approximately 110 validation repertoires were reported to have used the same platform as the approximately 620 first-cohort repertoires.

Study-wide findings and caveats: Whilst most TCR sequences proved rare, a subset of public TCRs occurred across many donors.

The rearrangement links TRBV7-2 to TRBJ1-5; the D is unclear. The receptor's source is a woman in her 30s in good health and CMV-seropositive. Sample: PBMCs. As DNA, the CDR3 is TGTGCCAGCAGCTTAGACAGTGGCAATCAGCCCCAGCATTTT. Protein product: CASSLDSGNQPQHF.